The 24 T cell receptor beta chains listed next were all sequenced from one sample in a study of CD8 T cells in ankylosing spondylitis. TCRdb called the 5' RACE reads again in MiXCR, with one record for every CDR3 protein. Among hundreds of thousands of distinct CDR3 sequences listed, more than 25% were seen once. Specimen: blood, either unsorted or a sorted T cell fraction (not recorded which). These receptors all stem from a male donor with ankylosing spondylitis or in good health (not recorded which).

This chain joins TRBV2 and TRBJ1-1; D not resolved. V gave up 2 bases and J gave up 4 bases, with 14 bases separating them. Germline V gene sequence: CDR1 SNHLY, CDR2 FYNNEI. The CDR3 consists of 15 residues. Here the CDR3 reads CASSESQARTTEAFF. The CDR3 DNA sequence: TGTGCCAGCAGTGAAAGTCAGGCCAGGACCACTGAAGCTTTCTTT.

This clonotype was counted a few times. This chain connects TRBV15 to TRBJ1-2; 9 bases are a match to TRBD1. V was clipped by 3 bases and J by 2 bases; unmatched bases: 4. Germline assignment: CDR1 LNHNV and CDR2 YYDKDF (reference sequence). This CDR3 is built from 15 residues. CDR3 sequence: CATSSWTGANYGYTF. The CDR3, as DNA: TGTGCCACCAGCAGCTGGACAGGGGCGAACTATGGCTACACCTTC.

This clonotype was detected many times. CDR3 coding DNA: TGTGCCAGCAGTGTAAAACAGCGGACCGGGGAGCTGTTTTTT. The encoded protein is CASSVKQRTGELFF. The chain has TRBV6-1 and TRBJ2-2; TRBD2 might be the D (5 bases). CDR1 and CDR2 (germline): MNHNS, SASEGT. This CDR3 has 14 amino acids. Deletions cut 4 bases from V and 5 bases from J, with 11 bases between.

The genes are TRBV18 and TRBJ1-5; D not resolved. This CDR3 is built from 16 residues. Trimming pared 2 bases from V and 0 bases from J, leaving 11 bases between. Germline V gene data show CDR1 as KGHSH and CDR2 as LQKENI. CDR3 DNA sequence: TGTGCCAGCTCACCAGACTCTCCAAATAGCAATCAGCCCCAGCATTTT. Translating it yields CASSPDSPNSNQPQHF.

This clonotype was found a few times. The rearrangement joins TRBV20-1 to TRBJ2-5, with TRBD2 identical over 10 bases. The CDR3 extends over 13 amino acids. Germline loops: CDR1 DFQATT, CDR2 SNEGSKA (reference sequence). Losses at the gene ends were 6 bases for V and 2 bases for J; bases not matched to a gene: 3. In nucleotides, the CDR3 is TGCAGTGCCGATAGCGGGGGGCAAGAGACCCAGTACTTC. Protein sequence: CSADSGGQETQYF.

This sequence joins TRBV20-1 and TRBJ2-3; a weak D match, TRBD2 (6 bases). Germline CDR1 DFQATT, CDR2 SNEGSKA (reference sequence). CDR3 length: 14 residues. The CDR3 here is CSTPPWEGTDTQYF. The CDR3 coding sequence is TGCAGCACTCCCCCTTGGGAGGGCACAGATACGCAGTATTTT.

This clonotype was detected many times. This chain uses TRBV18 with TRBJ2-7; TRBD2 might be the D (5 bases). This CDR3 region has 14 residues. Germline CDR1 KGHSH, CDR2 LQKENI. V was cut by 6 bases and J by 6 bases, with 18 bases left in between. The CDR3 coding sequence is TGTGCCAGCTCGCCTAATCGGACCCGGGGCGAGCAGTACTTC. Protein sequence: CASSPNRTRGEQYF.

This clonotype was seen repeatedly, ten times or more. For the CDR3, the DNA is TGTGCCATCAGTATTAGCGGGAGGGGAGAGACCCAGTACTTC. Its protein is CAISISGRGETQYF. J is TRBJ2-5 and V is TRBV10-3; 11 nucleotides match TRBD2. Germline CDR1 and CDR2: ENHRY and SYGVKD. The V segment lost 5 bases and the J segment 4 bases; nucleotides outside the gene matches: 3. There are 14 residues in the CDR3.

This clonotype was observed many times. This chain links TRBV12-3 or TRBV12-4 with TRBJ2-7, with 7 bases aligning to TRBD2. V was clipped by 0 bases and J by 7 bases; unmatched bases: 6. The CDR3 consists of 14 residues. The CDR3 here is CASSLAGGPREQYF. The CDR3 DNA is TGTGCCAGCAGTTTAGCGGGAGGGCCCCGAGAGCAGTACTTC.

This clonotype came up many times. CDR3 sequence: CSARGREIYNEQFF. The CDR3 DNA sequence: TGCAGTGCTAGAGGGCGGGAGATCTACAATGAGCAGTTCTTC. The V call is TRBV20-1, the J call TRBJ2-1; 7 nucleotides match TRBD2. CDR1 and CDR2 (germline): DFQATT, SNEGSKA (reference sequence). This CDR3 is 14 amino acids long. Unmatched junction bases numbered 3, after V lost 1 base and J lost 3 bases.

This sequence joins TRBV7-2 and TRBJ2-7; the D call may be TRBD1 or TRBD2 (5 bases each). This CDR3 is built from 17 residues. The V gene's germline CDR1 is SGHTA and CDR2 FQGNSA. V lost 5 bases and J lost 2, with 22 bases in between. The CDR3 reads CASSPRLSRGAAYEQYF. The CDR3 DNA is TGTGCCAGCAGCCCCCGATTATCCCGAGGGGCCGCCTACGAGCAGTACTTC.

This clonotype was counted at least ten times. CDR3 in DNA: TGTGCCAGCAGTTTTTATGGTGGCGGAGGTGGCTACACCTTC. Translation: CASSFYGGGGGYTF. The rearrangement links TRBV12-3 or TRBV12-4 to TRBJ1-2; D not resolved. This CDR3 spans 14 amino acids. Trimming took 3 bases from V and 7 from J, leaving 15 bases between them.

The chain employs TRBV11-2 and TRBJ2-5; 13 nucleotides match TRBD2. This CDR3 is built from 20 residues. V was clipped by 5 bases and J by 5 bases; unmatched bases: 20. Germline V lookup: CDR1 SGHAT, CDR2 FQNNGV. The CDR3 coding sequence is TGTGCCAGCAGCCCCCGCCGGGGAACCGGACTAGCGGGAGTCCGGGAGACCCAGTACTTC. This gives the protein CASSPRRGTGLAGVRETQYF. The full variable domain, completed using reference TRBV11-2 and TRBJ2-5, is EAGVAQSPRYKIIEKRQSVAFWCNPISGHATLYWYQQILGQGPKLLIQFQNNGVVDDSQLPKDRFSAERLKGVDSTLKIQPAKLEDSAVYLCASSPRRGTGLAGVRETQYFGPGTRLLVL.

CDR3 residues: CASSPRQGGFGNEQFF. CDR3 bases: TGTGCCAGCAGTCCTCGACAGGGGGGCTTTGGGAATGAGCAGTTCTTC. The chain carries TRBV2 and TRBJ2-1; 9 positions agree with TRBD1. The CDR3 length is 16 residues. Germline CDR1 reads SNHLY; CDR2 reads FYNNEI. The V gene end was trimmed by 5 bases and the J gene end by 7 bases; junction bases not matched to a gene: 12. The full variable domain, with the rest looked up from reference TRBV2 and TRBJ2-1, is EPEVTQTPSHQVTQMGQEVILRCVPISNHLYFYWYRQILGQKVEFLVSFYNNEISEKSEIFDDQFSVERPDGSNFTLKIRSTKLEDSAMYFCASSPRQGGFGNEQFFGPGTRLTVL.

In its sample, this clonotype was seen many times. V gene TRBV27 combines with J gene TRBJ2-7, with TRBD1 matching over 9 bases. The CDR3 is made up of 17 amino acids. The germline gives CDR1 MNHEY, CDR2 SMNVEV (reference sequence). Germline trimming cut 0 bases from V and 4 bases from J; bases unmatched to any gene: 10. CDR3 amino acids: CASSLSPGTGRTYEQYF. DNA for the CDR3: TGTGCCAGCAGTTTATCCCCTGGGACAGGGAGAACATACGAGCAGTACTTC.

This clonotype was observed at least ten times. The rearrangement joins TRBV7-2 to TRBJ2-5, with no clear D. CDR3 length: 14 residues. Germline loops: CDR1 SGHTA, CDR2 FQGNSA. Trimming took off 2 bases at V and 2 bases at J, with 9 bases between the two ends. The chain's CDR3 is CASSLSRAQETQYF. DNA for the CDR3: TGTGCCAGCAGCTTATCGCGAGCGCAAGAGACCCAGTACTTC.

The genes are TRBV10-3 and TRBJ2-7; possible D gene TRBD1, 6 bases. The CDR3 runs to 16 residues. Germline V gives CDR1 ENHRY, CDR2 SYGVKD. V shed 0 bases and J shed 6 bases, with 18 bases lying between them. The CDR3 loop reads CAISESRQAEAGEQYF. For the CDR3, the DNA is TGTGCCATCAGTGAGTCTAGACAGGCCGAGGCGGGCGAGCAGTACTTC.

The gene calls are TRBV7-3 and TRBJ2-1; 8 nucleotides agree with TRBD2. Germline values: CDR1 SGHTA, CDR2 FQGTGA. The ends lost 2 bases at V and 3 bases at J; junction bases unmatched: 3. The CDR3 contains 15 residues. CDR3 sequence (DNA): TGTGCCAGCAGCTTAGCGGGAGGCGACTACAATGAGCAGTTCTTC. Encoded protein: CASSLAGGDYNEQFF.

The chain joins TRBV7-2 to TRBJ1-2, with D perhaps matching TRBD1 (6 bases). V dropped 3 bases and J dropped 4 bases, with 15 bases sitting between them. The V gene's germline CDR1 is SGHTA and CDR2 FQGNSA. The CDR3 runs to 15 residues. The CDR3 loop reads CASSFPTGTGYGYTF. The CDR3 nucleotides are TGTGCCAGCAGCTTCCCTACAGGGACTGGCTATGGCTACACCTTC. The variable domain in full, with the rest retrieved from reference TRBV7-2 and TRBJ1-2, is GAGVSQSPSNKVTEKGKDVELRCDPISGHTALYWYRQSLGQGLEFLIYFQGNSAPDKSGLPSDRFSAERTGGSVSTLTIQRTQQEDSAVYLCASSFPTGTGYGYTFGSGTRLTVV.

The chain is built from TRBV5-5 and TRBJ2-7; unclear D gene. The CDR3 covers 13 residues. V lost 5 bases and J lost 3, with 12 bases in between. Germline V gene sequence: CDR1 SGHKS, CDR2 YYEKEE (reference sequence). The CDR3 DNA reads TGTGCCAGCAGTGAGACTCCTGTCTACGAGCAGTACTTC. As protein: CASSETPVYEQYF.

This clonotype was seen many times. The V and J genes are TRBV25-1 and TRBJ1-4, with a tentative D call TRBD1 (5 bases). V was pared by 2 bases and J by 8 bases, with 12 bases between. The CDR3 contains 14 residues. Germline CDR1 reads MGHDK; CDR2 reads SYGVNS. The CDR3 loop reads CASSEAGRPEKLFF. CDR3 coding DNA: TGTGCCAGCAGTGAAGCGGGGCGCCCGGAAAAACTGTTTTTT.

This clonotype was seen a handful of times. The chain recombines TRBV29-1 with TRBJ2-1; D is tentatively TRBD1 or TRBD2 (6 bases each). V was pared by 4 bases and J by 5 bases, with 18 bases between. This CDR3 has 15 amino acids. Germline-derived CDR1 and CDR2 are SQVTM and ANQGSEA. The chain's CDR3 is CSVGGKGGRNNEQFF. For the CDR3, the DNA is TGCAGCGTTGGGGGGAAGGGGGGCAGGAACAATGAGCAGTTCTTC.

This clonotype was observed many times. The chain uses TRBV20-1 and TRBJ1-5, with TRBD1 matching over 7 bases. Looked up from germline, CDR1 is DFQATT and CDR2 is SNEGSKA (reference sequence). V was pared by 5 bases and J by 2 bases, with 12 bases of the junction left unmatched. The CDR3 contains 16 residues. For the CDR3, the DNA is TGCAGTGCTCTTAATCGCAGGGGGGGGGGCAATCAGCCCCAGCATTTT. It encodes CSALNRRGGGNQPQHF.

This clonotype appeared many times. The CDR3 protein is CASSFPSGRANTGELFF. In DNA form, the CDR3 reads TGCGCCAGCAGCTTTCCTAGCGGGAGGGCGAACACCGGGGAGCTGTTTTTT. The rearrangement joins TRBV5-1 to TRBJ2-2; 12 bases are shared with TRBD2. The germline V gene has CDR1 SGHRS and CDR2 YFSETQ. V shed 2 bases and J 0 bases; nucleotides not matched to a gene: 2. The CDR3 extends over 17 amino acids.